The present TCR beta chain was sequenced within a study of cytomegalovirus exposure and HLA in healthy donors. 60 Vbeta and 13 Jbeta primers were used in PCR. Per the authors' pipeline: There were 80 million or so unique TCR beta chains by a later count, and approximately 11 million of them were shared. Libraries were prepared by immunoSEQ multiplex PCR; TCRdb keeps only in-frame clonotypes and omits some of them. V and J calls and clone size come straight from that table; D and trimming were deduced from the DNA. The table records 180,000 or so clones, approximately 80% of them present only once. This CDR3 region has 17 residues. Trimming at V came to 5 bases and at J to 1 base, leaving 10 bases not matched to a gene. Germline V gives CDR1 LNHDA, CDR2 SQIVND (reference sequence). Broader study findings: The productive fraction for most TCR beta V segments was about 87% or about 30% in an earlier analysis. CMV antigen specificity of a few CMV-associated chains was confirmed in vitro. The listing of 150 to 200 TCR beta chains classed them as cytomegalovirus-associated.

About this clone itself: The target antigen is unknown.

Sample: PBMCs. The receptor comes from a female donor in good health and CMV-seronegative. The rearrangement links TRBV19 to TRBJ2-1; TRBD2 matches at 8 bases. CDR3 amino acids: CASSLRGSGVSYNEQFF. CDR3 coding DNA: TGTGCCAGTAGTCTCAGAGGTAGCGGGGTTTCCTACAATGAGCAGTTCTTC.